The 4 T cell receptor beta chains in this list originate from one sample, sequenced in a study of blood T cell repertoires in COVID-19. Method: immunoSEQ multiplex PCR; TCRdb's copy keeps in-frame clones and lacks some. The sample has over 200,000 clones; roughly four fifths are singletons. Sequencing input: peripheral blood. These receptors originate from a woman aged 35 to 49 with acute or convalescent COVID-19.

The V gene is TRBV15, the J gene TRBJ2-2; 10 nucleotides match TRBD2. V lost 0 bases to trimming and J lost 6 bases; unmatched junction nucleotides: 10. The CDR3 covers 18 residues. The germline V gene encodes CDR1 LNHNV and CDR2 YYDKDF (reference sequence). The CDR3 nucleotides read TGTGCCACCAGCAGAGATACCCTGCTAGCGGGAGTTTCCGGGGAGCTGTTTTTT. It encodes CATSRDTLLAGVSGELFF.

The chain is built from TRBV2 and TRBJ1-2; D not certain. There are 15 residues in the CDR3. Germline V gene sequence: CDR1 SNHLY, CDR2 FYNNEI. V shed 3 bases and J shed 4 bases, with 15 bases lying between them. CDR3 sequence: CASSESDTAAYGYTF. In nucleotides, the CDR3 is TGTGCCAGCAGTGAGTCAGATACCGCCGCCTATGGCTACACCTTC. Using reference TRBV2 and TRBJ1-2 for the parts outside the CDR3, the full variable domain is EPEVTQTPSHQVTQMGQEVILRCVPISNHLYFYWYRQILGQKVEFLVSFYNNEISEKSEIFDDQFSVERPDGSNFTLKIRSTKLEDSAMYFCASSESDTAAYGYTFGSGTRLTVV.

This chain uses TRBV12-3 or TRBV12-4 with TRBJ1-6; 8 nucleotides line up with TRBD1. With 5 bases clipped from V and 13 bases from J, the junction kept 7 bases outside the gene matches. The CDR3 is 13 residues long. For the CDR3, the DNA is TGTGCCAGCAGTCCCTTTAACAGGGGGCCCCTCCACTTT. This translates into CASSPFNRGPLHF.

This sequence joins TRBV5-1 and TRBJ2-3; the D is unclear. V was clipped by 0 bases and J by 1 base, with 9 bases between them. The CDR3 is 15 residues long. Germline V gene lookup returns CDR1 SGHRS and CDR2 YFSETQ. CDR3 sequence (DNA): TGCGCCAGCAGCTTGGAAGCACCCGGCACAGATACGCAGTATTTT. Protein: CASSLEAPGTDTQYF.